Presented here are 9 T cell receptor beta chains from one specimen sequenced in a study of cytomegalovirus exposure and HLA in healthy donors. Use of 60 Vbeta and 13 Jbeta primers characterized the PCR. Profiling relied on immunoSEQ multiplex PCR, and the TCRdb table lists in-frame clones only, not all of them. The table records some 150,000 clones, 75% to 85% of them present only once. Specimen: PBMCs. The receptors here all came from a woman between 35 and 50 years old in good health and CMV-seronegative.

There are a few counts of this clone. The J gene is TRBJ1-1, the V gene TRBV7-9, with 9 positions matching TRBD1. Looked up from germline, CDR1 is SEHNR and CDR2 is FQNEAQ (reference sequence). There are 14 residues in the CDR3. V dropped 4 bases and J dropped 3; count of bases not matched to a gene: 3. This CDR3 reads CASSYDRGDTEAFF. The CDR3 coding sequence is TGTGCCAGCAGCTACGACAGGGGGGACACTGAAGCTTTCTTT.

The chain uses TRBV4-2 and TRBJ2-7; a possible D gene is TRBD2 (5 bases). Germline CDR1 reads LGHNA; CDR2 reads YNFKEQ. The CDR3 is made up of 16 amino acids. V lost 1 base and J 0 bases, leaving 13 bases between the germline ends. The CDR3 sequence: CASSQAGGLSSYEQYF. DNA for the CDR3: TGTGCCAGCAGCCAAGCGGGCGGGCTTAGCTCCTACGAGCAGTACTTC.

The chain is built from TRBV7-9 and TRBJ1-4; 7 nucleotides match TRBD1. This CDR3 is 15 amino acids long. Trimming cost V 6 bases and J 8 bases; bases outside gene matches: 12. From germline, CDR1 is SEHNR and CDR2 FQNEAQ (reference sequence). The DNA for the CDR3 is TGTGCCAGCAGTTCGTGGGGGACAGTTGAAGAAAAACTGTTTTTT. It encodes CASSSWGTVEEKLFF.

The rearrangement uses TRBV19 and TRBJ1-5; D call uncertain. Trimming took 1 base from V and 4 from J, leaving 8 bases between them. Germline loops: CDR1 LNHDA, CDR2 SQIVND (reference sequence). CDR3 length: 14 residues. The CDR3 region has the DNA TGTGCCAGTAGTATAGGGCAATTGAATCAGCCCCAGCATTTT. Its translation: CASSIGQLNQPQHF.

The chain recombines TRBV28 with TRBJ1-1; weak D call: TRBD1 (5 bases). There are 16 residues in the CDR3. Germline V lookup: CDR1 MDHEN, CDR2 SYDVKM. The ends were cut back, 3 bases at V and 4 bases at J, with 18 bases in the middle. In nucleotides, the CDR3 is TGTGCCAGCAGTTTTGACAGAAGTAGTATTAGCACTGAAGCTTTCTTT. This codes for CASSFDRSSISTEAFF.

The CDR3 is CASSQEGWGLAGGEQFF. CDR3 sequence (DNA): TGTGCCAGCAGCCAAGAGGGGTGGGGGCTAGCGGGGGGTGAGCAGTTCTTC. This rearrangement joins TRBV4-2 to TRBJ2-1, with 11 positions matching TRBD2. J lost 9 bases, V lost 0 bases, and 10 bases had no gene match. Germline V gene sequence: CDR1 LGHNA, CDR2 YNFKEQ. This CDR3 is built from 17 residues.

As regards this clone: Other DNA sequences in this specimen translate into the identical CDR3. The CDR3 reads CASSIGTPSYEQYF. The CDR3 DNA reads as TGTGCCAGTAGTATCGGGACACCCTCCTACGAGCAGTACTTC. The chain links TRBV19 to TRBJ2-7; possibly TRBD1 for D (6 bases). V lost 3 bases and J lost 0, with 9 bases in between. The CDR3 extends over 14 amino acids. Germline assignment: CDR1 LNHDA and CDR2 SQIVND (reference sequence).

This clone was counted only a few times. This chain uses TRBV7-8 with TRBJ2-1, with 7 bases identical to TRBD1. The trim removed 5 bases at V and 5 bases at J, leaving 12 bases unmatched. Looked up from germline, CDR1 is SGHVS and CDR2 is FQNEAQ. There are 16 residues in the CDR3. CDR3 loop: CASSPLPGQPNNEQFF. The CDR3, as DNA: TGTGCCAGCAGCCCTCTCCCGGGACAGCCCAACAATGAGCAGTTCTTC.

CDR3 residues: CASTRGQGEKLFF. CDR3 sequence (DNA): TGTGCCAGTACTCGGGGACAGGGAGAAAAACTGTTTTTT. This rearrangement joins TRBV19 to TRBJ1-4; 9 nucleotides line up with TRBD1. Germline CDR1 is LNHDA and CDR2 is SQIVND (reference sequence). Unmatched junction bases numbered 5, after V lost 7 bases and J lost 8 bases. This CDR3 comprises 13 residues.